The T cell receptor (beta chain) described here comes from a study of glioma-infiltrating T cells. Looking at the study overall: Glioblastomas were WHO grade IV, sampled at first diagnosis; low-grade were grade II. Before surgery, glioma patients received dexamethasone for at most six days. Study-level findings and limits: Only very few CDR3 sequences appeared in both tissue and blood. A blood CDR3 motif signature was depleted in highly divergent patients.

Amplification of TCR alpha and beta CDR3 regions from RNA used iRepertoire nested multiplex PCR. TCRdb re-derived calls from the multiplex PCR reads in MiXCR, one entry per CDR3 protein. The sample records around 350,000 distinct CDR3 sequences, around 45% being singletons. As for this clonotype: Its antigen remains unknown.

The CDR3 sequence is 14 residues long. V shed 5 bases, J shed 3 bases, and the junction held 4 bases outside the gene matches. Looked up from germline, CDR1 is MNHEY and CDR2 is SVGEGT. The sequenced sample was glioma tissue, nonneoplastic brain tissue, or PBMCs (not recorded which). V usage is TRBV6-2 or TRBV6-3 and J usage is TRBJ2-1; 7 nucleotides match TRBD2. This receptor was obtained from a human donor with low-grade glioma or glioblastoma, undergoing nonglioma brain surgery, or in good health (not recorded which). The CDR3 nucleotides are TGTGCCAGCAGTACGGGGGGTATCTACAATGAGCAGTTCTTC. It translates to CASSTGGIYNEQFF.